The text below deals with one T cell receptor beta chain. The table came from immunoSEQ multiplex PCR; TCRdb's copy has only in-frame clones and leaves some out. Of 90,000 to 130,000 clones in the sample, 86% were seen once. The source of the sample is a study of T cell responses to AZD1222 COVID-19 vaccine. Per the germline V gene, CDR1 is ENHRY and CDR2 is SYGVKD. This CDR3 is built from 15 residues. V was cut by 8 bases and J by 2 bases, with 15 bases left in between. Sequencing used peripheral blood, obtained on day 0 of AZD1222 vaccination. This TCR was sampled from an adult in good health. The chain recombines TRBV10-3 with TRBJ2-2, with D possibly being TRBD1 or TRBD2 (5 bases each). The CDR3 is CAIPDGTANTGELFF. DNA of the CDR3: TGTGCCATCCCCGACGGGACGGCCAACACCGGGGAGCTGTTTTTT.